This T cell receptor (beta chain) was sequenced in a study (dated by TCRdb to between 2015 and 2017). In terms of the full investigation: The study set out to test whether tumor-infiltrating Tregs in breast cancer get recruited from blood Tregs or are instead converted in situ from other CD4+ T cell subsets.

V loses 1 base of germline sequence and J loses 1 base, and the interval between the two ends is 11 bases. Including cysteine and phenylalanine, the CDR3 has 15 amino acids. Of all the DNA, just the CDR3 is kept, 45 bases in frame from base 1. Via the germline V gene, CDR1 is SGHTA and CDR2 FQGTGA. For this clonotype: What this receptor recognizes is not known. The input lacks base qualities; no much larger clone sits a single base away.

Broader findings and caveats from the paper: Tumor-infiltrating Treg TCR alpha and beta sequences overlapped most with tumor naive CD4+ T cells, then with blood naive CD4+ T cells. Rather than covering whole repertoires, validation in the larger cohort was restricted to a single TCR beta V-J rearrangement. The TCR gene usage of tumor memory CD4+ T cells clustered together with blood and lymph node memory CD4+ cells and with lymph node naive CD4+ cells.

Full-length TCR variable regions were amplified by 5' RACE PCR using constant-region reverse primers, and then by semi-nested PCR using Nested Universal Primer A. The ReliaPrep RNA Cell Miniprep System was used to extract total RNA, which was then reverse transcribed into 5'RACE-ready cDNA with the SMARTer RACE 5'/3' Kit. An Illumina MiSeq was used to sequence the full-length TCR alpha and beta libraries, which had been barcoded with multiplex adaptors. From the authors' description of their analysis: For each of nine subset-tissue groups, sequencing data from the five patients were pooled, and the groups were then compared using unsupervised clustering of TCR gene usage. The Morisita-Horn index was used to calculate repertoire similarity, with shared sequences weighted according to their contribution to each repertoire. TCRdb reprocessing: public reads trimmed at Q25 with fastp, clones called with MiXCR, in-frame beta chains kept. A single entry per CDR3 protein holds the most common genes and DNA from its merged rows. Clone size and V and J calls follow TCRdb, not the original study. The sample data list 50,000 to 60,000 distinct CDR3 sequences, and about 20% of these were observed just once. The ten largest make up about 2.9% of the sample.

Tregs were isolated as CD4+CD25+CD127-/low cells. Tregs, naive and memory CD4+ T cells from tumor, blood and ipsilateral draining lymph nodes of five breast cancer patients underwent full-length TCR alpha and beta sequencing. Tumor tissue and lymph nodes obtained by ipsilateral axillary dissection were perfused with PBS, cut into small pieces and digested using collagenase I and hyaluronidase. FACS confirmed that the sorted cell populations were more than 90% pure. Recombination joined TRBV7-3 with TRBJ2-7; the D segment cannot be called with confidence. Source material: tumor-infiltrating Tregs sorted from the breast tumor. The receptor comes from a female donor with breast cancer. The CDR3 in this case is CASSLKGKESYEQYF. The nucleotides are TGTGCCAGCAGCTTAAAAGGTAAAGAGTCCTACGAGCAGTACTTC.